One sample yielded the 4 T cell receptor beta chains listed below, sequenced in a study of blood T cell repertoires in COVID-19. Method: immunoSEQ multiplex PCR; TCRdb's copy keeps in-frame clones and lacks some. Altogether 270,000 or so clones are present, approximately 81% being singletons, with the ten largest covering about 3%. The sequencing input was peripheral blood. Every receptor here comes from a woman in her late teens or twenties with acute or convalescent COVID-19.

V and J are TRBV27 and TRBJ2-7; 9 nucleotides line up with TRBD2. CDR3 length equals 13 residues. Germline V CDR1 and CDR2: MNHEY, SMNVEV (reference sequence). J gave up 6 bases and V 10 bases, and 10 bases lay outside the gene matches. CDR3 residues: CATTGTSISEQYF. The CDR3 nucleotides read TGTGCCACCACCGGGACTAGCATCTCCGAGCAGTACTTC.

The rearrangement uses TRBV28 and TRBJ2-5; D possibly corresponds to TRBD1 (6 bases). This CDR3 is built from 16 residues. Germline V lookup: CDR1 MDHEN, CDR2 SYDVKM. The V end lost 7 bases, the J end lost 4 bases, and 22 bases lay between the germline ends. Here the CDR3 DNA reads TGTGCCAGCACCCTACCCGGGACAATCATGGGAGAGACCCAGTACTTC. This encodes CASTLPGTIMGETQYF.

The gene calls are TRBV2 and TRBJ2-1, with 10 bases fitting TRBD2. Trimming at V came to 2 bases and at J to 5 bases, leaving 9 bases not matched to a gene. The V gene's germline CDR1 is SNHLY and CDR2 FYNNEI. There are 17 residues in the CDR3. In DNA, the CDR3 is TGTGCCAGCAGTGAATTTCCTAGCGGGAGCGGAGACAATGAGCAGTTCTTC. Its protein product is CASSEFPSGSGDNEQFF.

The chain links TRBV6-5 to TRBJ2-3, with 8 bases matching TRBD2. Germline trimming cut 0 bases from V and 9 bases from J; bases unmatched to any gene: 11. The CDR3 spans 16 residues. CDR1 and CDR2 from the germline V gene are MNHEY and SVGAGI. This chain's CDR3 is CASSYSSRGGGNTQYF. In DNA form, the CDR3 reads TGTGCCAGCAGTTACTCGAGTCGTGGCGGGGGGAACACGCAGTATTTT.